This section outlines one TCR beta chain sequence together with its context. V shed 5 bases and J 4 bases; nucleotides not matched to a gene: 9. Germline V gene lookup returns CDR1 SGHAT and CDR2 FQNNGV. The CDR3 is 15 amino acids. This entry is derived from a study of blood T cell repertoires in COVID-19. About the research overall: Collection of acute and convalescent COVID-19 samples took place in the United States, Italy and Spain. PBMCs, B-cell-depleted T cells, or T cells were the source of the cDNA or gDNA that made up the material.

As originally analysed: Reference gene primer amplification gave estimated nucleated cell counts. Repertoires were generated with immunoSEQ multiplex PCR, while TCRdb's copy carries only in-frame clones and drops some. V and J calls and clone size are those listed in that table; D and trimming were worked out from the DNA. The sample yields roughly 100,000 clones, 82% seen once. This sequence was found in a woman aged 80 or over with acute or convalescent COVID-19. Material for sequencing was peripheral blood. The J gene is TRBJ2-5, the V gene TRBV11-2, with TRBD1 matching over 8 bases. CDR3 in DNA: TGTGCCAGCAGCCCTGGGACAGGAGGTGCAGAGACCCAGTACTTC. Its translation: CASSPGTGGAETQYF.